These 23 T cell receptor beta chains were sequenced from one sample in a study of Ad26.COV2.S vaccination and SARS-CoV-2 variants. Treatment indicated: around 19 received Ad26.COV2.S at low or high dose, single or two shots; about five received placebo; per-sample allocation not given. The investigators took samples on day 63 after the first vaccine or placebo injection. Sequenced by immunoSEQ multiplex PCR; TCRdb stores in-frame clones only, minus some. The table includes some 370,000 clones, about 80% detected once. Sequences were derived from peripheral blood, sampled in a trial of Ad26.COV2.S vaccine versus placebo. These receptors all stem from a person aged 18-60 years who received the Ad26.COV2.S COVID-19 vaccine or a placebo.

Worth noting for this clone: Since a much larger clone is just one base distant, this may be a read error. The chain uses TRBV7-9 and TRBJ2-3; D is unresolved. The CDR3 totals 15 residues. The V gene lost 5 bases and the J gene lost 1 base, with 13 bases spanning the gap. The germline gives CDR1 SEHNR, CDR2 FQNEAQ (reference sequence). Here the CDR3 reads CASSPESRGTDTQYF. The DNA of the CDR3 is TGTGCCAGCAGCCCCGAGTCTAGGGGCACAGATACGCAGTATTTT.

This chain joins TRBV9 and TRBJ1-2; D is ambiguous. Germline CDR1 reads SGDLS; CDR2 reads YYNGEE. V dropped 4 bases and J dropped 9 bases, with 19 bases sitting between them. The CDR3 consists of 14 residues. CDR3 sequence: CASSFRVASDRYTF. CDR3 DNA: TGTGCCAGCAGCTTCCGGGTCGCGTCGGATCGCTACACCTTC.

V and J are TRBV4-1 and TRBJ1-5, with D uncertain. The V and J ends lost 4 bases and 0 bases respectively, with 10 bases between them. The CDR3 consists of 15 residues. Germline V gene sequence: CDR1 MGHRA, CDR2 YSYEKL. The CDR3 nucleotides read TGCGCCAGCAGCCGTCTACAAGCTAGCAATCAGCCCCAGCATTTT. It yields the protein CASSRLQASNQPQHF.

The rearrangement links TRBV2 to TRBJ2-2; 7 bases match TRBD2. Germline CDR1 SNHLY, CDR2 FYNNEI. The length of the CDR3 is 14 residues. V lost 7 bases to trimming and J lost 4 bases; unmatched junction nucleotides: 6. The CDR3, as DNA: TGTGCCAGCACAAAGCGGGGCCCCACCGGGGAGCTGTTTTTT. Translating gives CASTKRGPTGELFF. Variable domain in full (rest from reference TRBV2 and TRBJ2-2): EPEVTQTPSHQVTQMGQEVILRCVPISNHLYFYWYRQILGQKVEFLVSFYNNEISEKSEIFDDQFSVERPDGSNFTLKIRSTKLEDSAMYFCASTKRGPTGELFFGEGSRLTVL.

This chain connects TRBV9 to TRBJ2-2; TRBD1 is a possible D gene (5 bases). V was clipped by 4 bases and J by 1 base, with 17 bases between them. The germline V gene has CDR1 SGDLS and CDR2 YYNGEE. The CDR3 is 17 amino acids. In DNA form, the CDR3 reads TGTGCCAGCAGCTTAAGACACAGGACCCTGAACACCGGGGAGCTGTTTTTT. Protein: CASSLRHRTLNTGELFF.

Worth noting for this clone: A single base separates this from a much larger clone, so it may be a read error. This CDR3 is also generated by other DNA sequences in the sample. The rearrangement joins TRBV5-4 to TRBJ1-2, with D perhaps TRBD1 (5 bases). There are 13 residues in the CDR3. V was cut by 2 bases and J by 4 bases, with 9 bases left in between. CDR1 is SGHNT, CDR2 YYREEE, per germline (reference sequence). CDR3 coding DNA: TGTGCCAGCAGCTTCGACAGCCCCTATGGCTACACCTTC. Protein product: CASSFDSPYGYTF.

The chain couples TRBV7-3 to TRBJ2-3, with TRBD1 matching over 7 bases. With 5 bases clipped from V and 7 bases from J, the junction kept 12 bases outside the gene matches. Germline V CDR1 and CDR2: SGHTA, FQGTGA. CDR3 length equals 15 residues. CDR3 coding DNA: TGTGCCAGCAGCGCCTCCGGGACAGTGGCAAATACGCAGTATTTT. Protein: CASSASGTVANTQYF.

The chain carries TRBV9 and TRBJ2-3; tentatively, D is TRBD1 (6 bases). The CDR3 is made up of 14 amino acids. Germline CDR1 and CDR2: SGDLS and YYNGEE. Trimming took off 0 bases at V and 4 bases at J, with 9 bases between the two ends. Here the CDR3 DNA reads TGTGCCAGCAGCGTAGTCACAGGGCCAGATACGCAGTATTTT. Its translation: CASSVVTGPDTQYF.

The chain links TRBV7-7 to TRBJ2-7; a weak D match, TRBD2 (5 bases). V gave up 5 bases and J gave up 3 bases, with 14 bases separating them. Per the germline V gene, CDR1 is SSHAT and CDR2 is FNYEAQ (reference sequence). This CDR3 region has 14 residues. CDR3 amino acids: CASSPGNPNYEQYF. The CDR3 DNA is TGTGCCAGCAGCCCGGGGAATCCTAACTACGAGCAGTACTTC.

This chain links TRBV7-6 with TRBJ2-3, with D possibly being TRBD2 (5 bases). The V end lost 5 bases, the J end lost 4 bases, and 19 bases lay between the germline ends. The CDR3 consists of 16 residues. Germline CDR1 is SGHVS and CDR2 is FNYEAQ. For the CDR3, the DNA is TGTGCCAGCAGCCCCTGGAAACTAGTTTCGGCAGATACGCAGTATTTT. Its protein product is CASSPWKLVSADTQYF.

This clone is a singleton in its sample. The chain recombines TRBV20-1 with TRBJ1-2, with 7 bases lining up with TRBD1. The CDR3 consists of 14 residues. V lost 3 bases to trimming and J lost 1 base; unmatched junction nucleotides: 5. The V gene's germline CDR1 is DFQATT and CDR2 SNEGSKA (reference sequence). DNA for the CDR3: TGCAGTGCTAGTATTAGGGGGCGTAACTATGGCTACACCTTC. Translated, it gives CSASIRGRNYGYTF.

The J gene is TRBJ2-3, the V gene TRBV20-1, with D possibly matching TRBD2 (6 bases). The CDR3 is 17 amino acids. V was pared by 3 bases and J by 0 bases, with 19 bases between. From germline, CDR1 is DFQATT and CDR2 SNEGSKA (reference sequence). The CDR3 DNA reads as TGCAGTGCTAGTTTTACGGACTACTTCACTAGCACAGATACGCAGTATTTT. As protein: CSASFTDYFTSTDTQYF.

The rearrangement joins TRBV9 to TRBJ1-2; the D is unclear. This CDR3 is 15 amino acids long. Germline CDR1 reads SGDLS; CDR2 reads YYNGEE. Trimming left V 3 bases short and J 4 bases short, with 16 bases between. This CDR3 is CASSAHTSGGYGYTF. Here the CDR3 DNA reads TGTGCCAGCAGCGCCCACACCTCAGGAGGCTATGGCTACACCTTC.

V gene TRBV4-3 combines with J gene TRBJ2-2; a possible D gene is TRBD1 (6 bases). CDR3 length: 15 residues. Trimming shortened V by 3 bases and J by 4 bases, and 12 bases separated the two germline ends. CDR1 is LGHNA and CDR2 is YSLEER in the germline V gene. Written as DNA, the CDR3 is TGCGCCAGCAGCCACCCGGGACATCGCACCGGGGAGCTGTTTTTT. Its protein is CASSHPGHRTGELFF.

J is TRBJ1-3 and V is TRBV7-9; D is unclear. Trimming pared 4 bases from V and 2 bases from J, leaving 15 bases between. Germline lookup yields CDR1 SEHNR and CDR2 FQNEAQ (reference sequence). CDR3 length equals 16 residues. The CDR3, as DNA: TGTGCCAGCAGCTCCCTGTCCGGGAACGCTGGAAACACCATATATTTT. Residues: CASSSLSGNAGNTIYF. Drawing the rest from reference TRBV7-9 and TRBJ1-3, the complete variable domain is DTGVSQNPRHKITKRGQNVTFRCDPISEHNRLYWYRQTLGQGPEFLTYFQNEAQLEKSRLLSDRFSAERPKGSFSTLEIQRTEQGDSAMYLCASSSLSGNAGNTIYFGEGSWLTVV.

This clone was counted a single time. This chain uses TRBV4-1 with TRBJ2-5; D not certain. Germline V gives CDR1 MGHRA, CDR2 YSYEKL. Trimming took 2 bases from V and 7 from J, leaving 20 bases between them. The CDR3 has 16 residues. CDR3 sequence: CASSQPDRVYNRTQYF. The CDR3 DNA reads as TGCGCCAGCAGCCAACCGGACCGAGTGTATAATAGGACCCAGTACTTC.

This sequence joins TRBV9 and TRBJ1-1; D is unresolved. V gave up 0 bases and J gave up 5 bases, with 11 bases separating them. The CDR3 sequence is 14 residues long. Germline lookup yields CDR1 SGDLS and CDR2 YYNGEE. CDR3 residues: CASSVVSRVTEAFF. CDR3 in DNA: TGTGCCAGCAGCGTAGTCTCTAGGGTAACTGAAGCTTTCTTT.

The chain is built from TRBV2 and TRBJ2-1; possibly TRBD2 for D (5 bases). CDR3 length equals 12 residues. The V end was cut by 2 bases, the J end by 10 bases, with 9 bases between. Germline V gene lookup returns CDR1 SNHLY and CDR2 FYNNEI. In nucleotides, the CDR3 is TGTGCCAGCAGTGAATTTGAGGGAGAGCAGTTCTTC. It encodes CASSEFEGEQFF.

CDR3 nucleotides: TGTGCCAGCAGTTTAGACAGTCTCCCTTTCTTT. Its protein product is CASSLDSLPFF. The rearrangement uses TRBV12-3 or TRBV12-4 and TRBJ1-1; D remains unclear. The CDR3 is 11 residues long. With 1 base removed from V and 12 bases from J, the gap between germline ends came to 9 bases.

The rearrangement joins TRBV4-1 to TRBJ2-3; D might be TRBD2 (5 bases). Germline V gives CDR1 MGHRA, CDR2 YSYEKL. The CDR3 has 14 amino acids. V lost 8 bases and J 4 bases, leaving 16 bases between the germline ends. The CDR3: CASSRPEDADTQYF. CDR3 in DNA: TGCGCCAGCTCTCGACCGGAGGACGCAGATACGCAGTATTTT.

The chain is built from TRBV4-1 and TRBJ1-3, with a weak D call TRBD1 (6 bases). The V end was cut by 3 bases, the J end by 4 bases, with 13 bases between. The CDR3 spans 15 residues. The germline CDR1 and CDR2 sequences are MGHRA and YSYEKL. CDR3 nucleotides: TGCGCCAGCAGCCAGTTTACAGGGAAGGGAAACACCATATATTTT. As protein: CASSQFTGKGNTIYF.

This chain joins TRBV19 and TRBJ1-2, with D hard to call. Trimming cost V 0 bases and J 4 bases, with 18 bases left between them. Per the germline V gene, CDR1 is LNHDA and CDR2 is SQIVND (reference sequence). The CDR3 sequence is 17 residues long. The CDR3 nucleotides read TGTGCCAGTAGTATAGAAAAATCCGGCAGTACTTCCTATGGCTACACCTTC. This translates into CASSIEKSGSTSYGYTF.

The chain is built from TRBV27 and TRBJ1-2; D possibly corresponds to TRBD1 (5 bases). CDR1 is MNHEY, CDR2 SMNVEV, per germline (reference sequence). The CDR3 sequence is 12 residues long. Trimming took off 7 bases at V and 5 bases at J, with 11 bases between the two ends. Written as DNA, the CDR3 is TGTGCCAGCACCGGTCGGGGGTATGGCTACACCTTC. Its protein product is CASTGRGYGYTF.